Listed below are T cell receptor beta chains from one sample, sequenced in a study of control samples from healthy donors and cancer patients. TCRdb's copy holds only in-frame clones and misses some; the assay was immunoSEQ multiplex PCR. The sample lists around 120,000 clones; 85% to 90% were seen once. Sequenced input: blood. Receptors were obtained from a woman aged 70-85 years in good health. Both conserved end residues are part of each CDR3. Each record gives: D gene, V gene, J gene, clone size, CDR3 DNA, CDR3 protein. The D gene is left open where the match is weak. Clone size appears in some rows only: once, few, many, or a class for an expanded clone.

D gene: -; V gene: TRBV18; J gene: TRBJ1-1; clone size: -; CDR3 DNA: TGTGCCAGCTCACCGATTGGGGGGGACACTGAAGCTTTCTTT; CDR3 protein: CASSPIGGDTEAFF
D gene: TRBD1; V gene: TRBV19; J gene: TRBJ2-7; clone size: once; CDR3 DNA: TGTGCCAGTAGCGCGGGACAGGGATCCTACGAGCAGTACTTC; CDR3 protein: CASSAGQGSYEQYF
D gene: -; V gene: TRBV5-1; J gene: TRBJ2-3; clone size: once; CDR3 DNA: TGCGCCAGCAGCTTGGCCGGGAGTGTAACCACAGATACGCAGTATTTT; CDR3 protein: CASSLAGSVTTDTQYF
D gene: TRBD1; V gene: TRBV27; J gene: TRBJ1-2; clone size: -; CDR3 DNA: TGTGCCAGCAGTGAAGGGACAGGGCTCGGCTATGGCTACACCTTC; CDR3 protein: CASSEGTGLGYGYTF
D gene: -; V gene: TRBV24-1; J gene: TRBJ1-4; clone size: once; CDR3 DNA: TGTGCCACCAATAAATTTTTTCCAACTAATGAAAAACTGTTTTTT; CDR3 protein: CATNKFFPTNEKLFF
D gene: TRBD1; V gene: TRBV10-3; J gene: TRBJ1-2; clone size: -; CDR3 DNA: TGTGCCATCAGTGAAGGGACAGCAAACTATGGCTACACCTTC; CDR3 protein: CAISEGTANYGYTF
D gene: -; V gene: TRBV5-1; J gene: TRBJ1-4; clone size: -; CDR3 DNA: TGCGCCAGCAGCGGACCCACAGGTGCTTCTAATGAAAAACTGTTTTTT; CDR3 protein: CASSGPTGASNEKLFF
D gene: -; V gene: TRBV5-1; J gene: TRBJ1-6; clone size: -; CDR3 DNA: TGCGCCAGCAGCTTGGATTTAGGTAATTCACCCCTCCACTTT; CDR3 protein: CASSLDLGNSPLHF
D gene: -; V gene: TRBV7-8; J gene: TRBJ2-5; clone size: -; CDR3 DNA: TGTGCCAGCAGCTTAGGTATAGGGGAGACCCAGTACTTC; CDR3 protein: CASSLGIGETQYF
D gene: -; V gene: TRBV9; J gene: TRBJ2-5; clone size: -; CDR3 DNA: TGTGCCAGCAGCGTAGCTGGAGACGGGGCCCAGTACTTC; CDR3 protein: CASSVAGDGAQYF
D gene: TRBD2; V gene: TRBV7-3; J gene: TRBJ2-1; clone size: -; CDR3 DNA: TGTGCCAGCAGCTTAACCTCGATCTGGCGGGGGGGCCGAAGCTCCTACAATGAGCAGTTCTTC; CDR3 protein: CASSLTSIWRGGRSSYNEQFF
D gene: TRBD2; V gene: TRBV6-1; J gene: TRBJ2-3; clone size: -; CDR3 DNA: TGTGCCAGCAGTGAAACGGCGGGGGGACCAGATACGCAGTATTTT; CDR3 protein: CASSETAGGPDTQYF
D gene: -; V gene: TRBV2; J gene: TRBJ1-5; clone size: -; CDR3 DNA: TGTGCCAGCAGTGACAGGGATAGCAATCAGCCCCAGCATTTT; CDR3 protein: CASSDRDSNQPQHF
D gene: TRBD1; V gene: TRBV5-4; J gene: TRBJ2-3; clone size: -; CDR3 DNA: TGTGCCAGCTTCGACCTGACAGGGGGCACAGATACGCAGTATTTT; CDR3 protein: CASFDLTGGTDTQYF
D gene: TRBD1; V gene: TRBV19; J gene: TRBJ1-2; clone size: -; CDR3 DNA: TGTGCCAGTAGTATAGTAGGACAGGGGGCTTGGGGCTACACCTTC; CDR3 protein: CASSIVGQGAWGYTF
D gene: -; V gene: TRBV19; J gene: TRBJ1-3; clone size: few; CDR3 DNA: TGTGCCAGTAGGCGAAAAGGGAGCTCTGGAAACACCATATATTTT; CDR3 protein: CASRRKGSSGNTIYF
D gene: -; V gene: TRBV7-2; J gene: TRBJ1-2; clone size: -; CDR3 DNA: TGTGCCAGCAGCCCCAAGAACCACTATGGCTACACCTTC; CDR3 protein: CASSPKNHYGYTF
D gene: -; V gene: TRBV12-3/TRBV12-4; J gene: TRBJ2-7; clone size: -; CDR3 DNA: TGTGCCAGCACCGTCGAGGGGTACGAGCAGTACTTC; CDR3 protein: CASTVEGYEQYF
D gene: -; V gene: TRBV19; J gene: TRBJ1-1; clone size: -; CDR3 DNA: TGTGCCACCAGGCGGGTTCAGAACACTGAAGCTTTCTTT; CDR3 protein: CATRRVQNTEAFF
D gene: TRBD2; V gene: TRBV5-1; J gene: TRBJ2-2; clone size: -; CDR3 DNA: TGCGCCAGCAGCCTGGGACTAGCGGGGGCGACCGGGGAGCTGTTTTTT; CDR3 protein: CASSLGLAGATGELFF
D gene: -; V gene: TRBV10-3; J gene: TRBJ2-7; clone size: -; CDR3 DNA: TGTGCCATCAGTGATCAAGGGCAGAGCTCCTACGAGCAGTACTTC; CDR3 protein: CAISDQGQSSYEQYF
D gene: TRBD2; V gene: TRBV5-4; J gene: TRBJ2-7; clone size: -; CDR3 DNA: TGTGCCAGCAGCACGGGGGGGGTCGCCCCGGACGAGCAGTACTTC; CDR3 protein: CASSTGGVAPDEQYF
D gene: -; V gene: TRBV3-1/TRBV3-2; J gene: TRBJ2-3; clone size: -; CDR3 DNA: TGTGCCAGCAGCCAGTGGGAACTCACAGATACGCAGTATTTT; CDR3 protein: CASSQWELTDTQYF
D gene: -; V gene: TRBV5-1; J gene: TRBJ1-1; clone size: once; CDR3 DNA: TGCGCCAGCAGCCAGGACAGAGCCACTGAAGCTTTCTTT; CDR3 protein: CASSQDRATEAFF
D gene: TRBD1; V gene: TRBV6-6; J gene: TRBJ2-5; clone size: -; CDR3 DNA: TGTGCCAGCAGTTACGTGGGACAGGGCGGGTCAGAGACCCAGTACTTC; CDR3 protein: CASSYVGQGGSETQYF
D gene: TRBD1; V gene: TRBV5-5; J gene: TRBJ2-7; clone size: -; CDR3 DNA: TGTGCCAGCAGCACAGGACAGGGGAGGGACGAGCAGTACTTC; CDR3 protein: CASSTGQGRDEQYF